The 14 T cell receptor beta chains below were found in one sample sequenced in a study of shared clonotypes between healthy human individuals. Repertoires were generated with immunoSEQ multiplex PCR, while TCRdb's copy carries only in-frame clones and drops some. The table includes a few million clones, around 93% detected once. CD45RO negativity and positive selection for CCR7 defined naive CD8 cells, a population that excluded terminally differentiated effector memory CD45RA+ cells. The source material was naive CD8+ T cells from PBMCs. The origin of the receptors is a man aged 18 to 29 in good health. Some clones in this sample may be carry-over from other donors' samples.

Only one count was recorded for this clone. The chain carries TRBV14 and TRBJ1-2; D unclear. The CDR3 has 15 residues. The germline V gene has CDR1 SGHDN and CDR2 FVKESK. Deletions cut 1 base from V and 3 bases from J, with 12 bases between. DNA of the CDR3: TGTGCCAGCAGCCAAGGGTCTAGGATTGACTATGGCTACACCTTC. Its protein product is CASSQGSRIDYGYTF.

CDR3 nucleotides: TGTGCCAGCACCTTCGGAGCCGGCTATGGCTACACCTTC. Protein: CASTFGAGYGYTF. This rearrangement joins TRBV27 to TRBJ1-2; D remains unclear. The CDR3 is made up of 13 amino acids. The V end was cut by 7 bases, the J end by 4 bases, with 13 bases between. Germline CDR1 is MNHEY and CDR2 is SMNVEV (reference sequence).

The chain couples TRBV28 to TRBJ1-2; 9 bases are a match to TRBD1. The ends lost 7 bases at V and 6 bases at J; junction bases unmatched: 6. This CDR3 contains 13 residues. The V gene's germline CDR1 is MDHEN and CDR2 SYDVKM. The CDR3 loop reads CASTRDRVDGYTF. The CDR3 region has the DNA TGTGCCAGCACCCGGGACAGGGTTGATGGCTACACCTTC.

The chain couples TRBV30 to TRBJ2-7; 9 bases map to TRBD1. This CDR3 has 15 residues. Trimming at V came to 4 bases and at J to 2 bases, leaving 9 bases not matched to a gene. Per the germline V gene, CDR1 is GTSNPN and CDR2 is SVGIG (reference sequence). The CDR3 region is CAWTSRDRDPYEQYF. CDR3 DNA sequence: TGTGCCTGGACCAGCCGGGACAGGGACCCCTACGAGCAGTACTTC.

The CDR3, as DNA: TGTGCCAGCAGCGCAGGGACGGGGGGCAAAAACATTCAGTACTTC. Its protein product is CASSAGTGGKNIQYF. J is TRBJ2-4 and V is TRBV2; TRBD2 agrees at 7 bases. This CDR3 has 15 amino acids. Germline-derived CDR1 and CDR2 are SNHLY and FYNNEI. J lost 3 bases, V lost 6 bases, and 8 bases had no gene match.

The gene calls are TRBV14 and TRBJ1-2; 7 bases agree with TRBD1. Germline CDR1 reads SGHDN; CDR2 reads FVKESK. This CDR3 spans 14 amino acids. V shed 3 bases, J shed 3 bases, and the junction held 4 bases outside the gene matches. The CDR3 spells CASSQLTGYYGYTF. Written as DNA, the CDR3 is TGTGCCAGCAGCCAGTTGACAGGGTACTATGGCTACACCTTC.

V usage is TRBV4-3 and J usage is TRBJ1-4; TRBD1 aligns across 7 bases. The ends lost 3 bases at V and 5 bases at J; junction bases unmatched: 3. The germline CDR1 and CDR2 sequences are LGHNA and YSLEER. The CDR3 runs to 14 residues. CDR3 loop: CASSQTDRNEKLFF. CDR3 coding DNA: TGCGCCAGCAGCCAGACGGACAGGAATGAAAAACTGTTTTTT.

The chain is built from TRBV5-1 and TRBJ2-5; D gene uncertain. The CDR3 has 13 amino acids. The V gene lost 1 base and the J gene lost 5 bases, with 9 bases spanning the gap. Germline loops: CDR1 SGHRS, CDR2 YFSETQ. The chain's CDR3 is CASSLKGRETQYF. CDR3 bases: TGCGCCAGCAGCTTGAAAGGTCGGGAGACCCAGTACTTC.

V and J are TRBV7-6 and TRBJ1-4; the match to TRBD1 covers 7 bases. CDR3 length: 14 residues. V was pared by 0 bases and J by 8 bases, with 3 bases of the junction left unmatched. Germline lookup yields CDR1 SGHVS and CDR2 FNYEAQ. CDR3 nucleotide sequence: TGTGCCAGCAGCTTAGCGCAGGGGGTCGAAAAACTGTTTTTT. Translated: CASSLAQGVEKLFF.

To note about this clone: The sample carries other DNA sequences with the same CDR3. The chain couples TRBV7-9 to TRBJ1-5, with no clear D. V was shortened by 5 bases and J by 5 bases, with 7 bases between the two germline ends. This CDR3 spans 12 amino acids. Germline V gene lookup returns CDR1 SEHNR and CDR2 FQNEAQ (reference sequence). The CDR3 protein is CASSLRDQPQHF. The CDR3 DNA is TGTGCCAGCAGCCTTCGCGATCAGCCCCAGCATTTT.

This clone came up once. This chain uses TRBV9 with TRBJ2-3; D not resolved. This CDR3 is 15 amino acids long. CDR1 is SGDLS, CDR2 YYNGEE, per germline. V was clipped by 0 bases and J by 6 bases, with 14 bases between them. For the CDR3, the DNA is TGTGCCAGCAGCGTAGGCGGTCAAGTGAAGGATACGCAGTATTTT. Its translation is CASSVGGQVKDTQYF.

This clone is a singleton in its sample. The CDR3 DNA reads TGTGCCAGCAGTTTAGGGGCTAGCGGGAGGGGTGGCGAGCAGTTCTTC. Protein product: CASSLGASGRGGEQFF. The J gene is TRBJ2-1, the V gene TRBV27; 12 nucleotides match TRBD2. Germline V CDR1 and CDR2: MNHEY, SMNVEV (reference sequence). Trimming took 2 bases from V and 10 from J; bases not matched to a gene: 9. The length of the CDR3 is 16 residues.

This chain joins TRBV12-5 and TRBJ2-2; tentatively, D is TRBD2 (6 bases). In germline, CDR1 is LGHNT, CDR2 FRNRAP. Trimming took 6 bases from V and 3 from J, leaving 23 bases between them. The CDR3 has 18 residues. The CDR3 nucleotides are TGTGCTAGTGGGCGGTCGTCTACGGGAGAGTATGACACCGGGGAGCTGTTTTTT. Protein sequence: CASGRSSTGEYDTGELFF.

V and J are TRBV13 and TRBJ2-7, with D possibly TRBD1 on 5 matching bases. Trimming removed 4 bases from V and 7 bases from J, with 14 bases in between. CDR3 length equals 13 residues. Germline V lookup: CDR1 PRHDT, CDR2 FYEKMQ (reference sequence). The CDR3 region is CASSSTETEEQYF. CDR3 sequence (DNA): TGTGCCAGCAGCTCGACAGAAACGGAGGAGCAGTACTTC.